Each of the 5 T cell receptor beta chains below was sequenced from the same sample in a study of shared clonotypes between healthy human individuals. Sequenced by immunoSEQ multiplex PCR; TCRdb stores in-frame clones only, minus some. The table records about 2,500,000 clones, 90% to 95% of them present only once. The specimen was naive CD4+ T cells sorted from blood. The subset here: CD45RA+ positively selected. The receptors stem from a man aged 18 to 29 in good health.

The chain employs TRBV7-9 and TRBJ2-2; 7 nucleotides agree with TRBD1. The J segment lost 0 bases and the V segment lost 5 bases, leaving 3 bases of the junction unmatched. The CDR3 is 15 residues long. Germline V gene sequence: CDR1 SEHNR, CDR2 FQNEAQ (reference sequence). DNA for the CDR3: TGTGCCAGCAGCAAACAGGGGACGAACACCGGGGAGCTGTTTTTT. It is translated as CASSKQGTNTGELFF.

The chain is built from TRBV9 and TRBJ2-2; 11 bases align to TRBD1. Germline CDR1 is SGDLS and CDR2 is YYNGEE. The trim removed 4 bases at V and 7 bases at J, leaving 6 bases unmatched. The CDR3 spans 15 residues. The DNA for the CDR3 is TGTGCCAGCAGCCCAGGGACAGGGGGGGACGGGGAGCTGTTTTTT. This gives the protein CASSPGTGGDGELFF.

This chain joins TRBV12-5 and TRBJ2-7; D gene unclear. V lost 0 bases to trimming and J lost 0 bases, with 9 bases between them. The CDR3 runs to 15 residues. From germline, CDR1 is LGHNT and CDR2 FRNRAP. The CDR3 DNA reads TGTGCTAGTGGTTTGGTACTGGGCGTCTCCTACGAGCAGTACTTC. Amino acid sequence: CASGLVLGVSYEQYF.

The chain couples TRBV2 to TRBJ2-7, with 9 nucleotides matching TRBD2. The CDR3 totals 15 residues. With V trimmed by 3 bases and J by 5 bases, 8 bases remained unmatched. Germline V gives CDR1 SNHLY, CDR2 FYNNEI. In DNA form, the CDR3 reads TGTGCCAGCAGTGATTTGGCGGGGGGGTCCGACGAGCAGTACTTC. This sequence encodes CASSDLAGGSDEQYF.

The CDR3 loop reads CASSSRVARYGYTF. CDR3 bases: TGTGCCAGCAGTTCAAGGGTGGCGCGGTATGGCTACACCTTC. The chain links TRBV28 to TRBJ1-2; D gene unclear. The CDR3 extends over 14 amino acids. In germline, CDR1 is MDHEN, CDR2 SYDVKM. Deletions cut 4 bases from V and 5 bases from J, with 14 bases between.